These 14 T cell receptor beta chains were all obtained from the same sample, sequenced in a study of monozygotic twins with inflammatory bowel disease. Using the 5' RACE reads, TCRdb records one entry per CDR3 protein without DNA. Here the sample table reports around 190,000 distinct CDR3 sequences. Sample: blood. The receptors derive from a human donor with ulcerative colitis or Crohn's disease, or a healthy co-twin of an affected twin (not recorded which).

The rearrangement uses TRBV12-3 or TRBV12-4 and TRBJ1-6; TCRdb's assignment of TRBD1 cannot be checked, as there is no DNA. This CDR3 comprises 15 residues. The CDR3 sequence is CASSQTGGGSSPLHF.

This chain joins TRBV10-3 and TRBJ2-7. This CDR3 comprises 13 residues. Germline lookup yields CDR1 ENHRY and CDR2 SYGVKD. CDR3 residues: CAISEEDPYEQYF.

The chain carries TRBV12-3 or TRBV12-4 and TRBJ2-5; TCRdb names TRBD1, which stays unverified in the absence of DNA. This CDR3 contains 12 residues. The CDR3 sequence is CASRSPRGTQYF.

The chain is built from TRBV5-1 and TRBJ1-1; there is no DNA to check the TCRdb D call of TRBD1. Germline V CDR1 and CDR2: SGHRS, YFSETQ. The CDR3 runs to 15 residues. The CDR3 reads CASSFGGQGLPEAFF. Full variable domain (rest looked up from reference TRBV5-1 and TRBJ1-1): KAGVTQTPRYLIKTRGQQVTLSCSPISGHRSVSWYQQTPGQGLQFLFEYFSETQRNKGNFPGRFSGRQFSNSRSEMNVSTLELGDSALYLCASSFGGQGLPEAFFGQGTRLTVV.

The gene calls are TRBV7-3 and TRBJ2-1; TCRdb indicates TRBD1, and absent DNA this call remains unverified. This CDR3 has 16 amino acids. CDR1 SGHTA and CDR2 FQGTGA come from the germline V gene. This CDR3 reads CASSLSGTSSLNEQFF.

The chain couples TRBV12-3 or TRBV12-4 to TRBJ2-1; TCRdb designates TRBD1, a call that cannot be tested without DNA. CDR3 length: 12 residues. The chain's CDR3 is CASRTGTSEQFF.

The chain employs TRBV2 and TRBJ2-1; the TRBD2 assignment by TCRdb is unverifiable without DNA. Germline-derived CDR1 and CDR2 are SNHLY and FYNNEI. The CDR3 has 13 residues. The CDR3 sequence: CASSVNQRSEQFF.

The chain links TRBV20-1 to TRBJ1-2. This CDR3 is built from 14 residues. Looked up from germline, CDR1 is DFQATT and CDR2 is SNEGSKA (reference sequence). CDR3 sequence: CSARDTGSNYGYTF.

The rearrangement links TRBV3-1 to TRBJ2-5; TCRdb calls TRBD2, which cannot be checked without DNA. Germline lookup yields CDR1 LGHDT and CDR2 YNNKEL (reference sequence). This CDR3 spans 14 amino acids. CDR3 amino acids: CASSSTSRDETQYF.

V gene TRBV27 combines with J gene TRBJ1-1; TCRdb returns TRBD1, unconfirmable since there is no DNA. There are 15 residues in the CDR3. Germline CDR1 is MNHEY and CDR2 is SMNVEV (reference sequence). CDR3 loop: CASSQLYPLSAGAFF.

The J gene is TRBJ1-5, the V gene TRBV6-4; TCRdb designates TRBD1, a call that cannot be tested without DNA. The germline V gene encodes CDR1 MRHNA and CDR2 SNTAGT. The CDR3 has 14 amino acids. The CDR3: CASSEQGGNQPQHF.

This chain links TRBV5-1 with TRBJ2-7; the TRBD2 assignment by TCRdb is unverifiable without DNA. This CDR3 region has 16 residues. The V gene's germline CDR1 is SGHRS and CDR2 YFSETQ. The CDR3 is CASSYAEDRSSYEQYF.

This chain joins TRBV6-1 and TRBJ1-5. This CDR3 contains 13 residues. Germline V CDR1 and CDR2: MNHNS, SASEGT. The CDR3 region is CASSVGLDQPQHF.

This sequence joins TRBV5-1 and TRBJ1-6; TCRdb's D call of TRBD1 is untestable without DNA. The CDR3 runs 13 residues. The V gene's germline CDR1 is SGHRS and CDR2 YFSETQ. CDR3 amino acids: CASKQGENSPLHF.